This entry lists 31 T cell receptor beta chains sequenced from one sample in a study of siplizumab effects on memory and regulatory T cells (dated by TCRdb to between 2018 and 2020). Receptor amplification or capture employed the immunoSEQ multiplex PCR assay. TCRdb mirrors the immuneACCESS table, restricted to in-frame sequences. Some clones are absent from its copies; in checked studies, under half trace to an unresolved V gene, and the reason for the others is unknown. This sample has more than 90,000 clones in its table, and around 94% of those were observed once. The top ten constitute around 1.4% of the sample. The sequenced material came from non-Treg CD4+ T cells sorted from blood. In the paper's terms, the cell subset or site label means: FACS-sorted unstimulated CD4+ non-regulatory T cells. Receptor source: a human donor in good health.

This chain links TRBV4-1 with TRBJ2-5, with 8 positions matching TRBD2. In germline, CDR1 is MGHRA, CDR2 YSYEKL. The V segment lost 0 bases and the J segment 5 bases; nucleotides outside the gene matches: 8. The CDR3 loop spans 16 amino acids. For the CDR3, the DNA is TGCGCCAGCAGCCAAGATTCCGGGAGGGCCTATGAGACCCAGTACTTC. Amino acid sequence: CASSQDSGRAYETQYF.

The V and J genes are TRBV19 and TRBJ2-7; 8 bases align to TRBD1. J lost 0 bases, V lost 3 bases, and 1 base had no gene match. Germline V gene data show CDR1 as LNHDA and CDR2 as SQIVND (reference sequence). This CDR3 has 14 amino acids. The CDR3 DNA sequence: TGTGCCAGTAGTATTACAGGGGGCTCCTACGAGCAGTACTTC. As protein: CASSITGGSYEQYF.

The chain couples TRBV11-2 to TRBJ2-3; TRBD2 is a possible D gene (6 bases). Germline V lookup: CDR1 SGHAT, CDR2 FQNNGV. This CDR3 has 18 amino acids. V was trimmed by 3 bases and J by 6 bases, leaving 25 bases between them. CDR3 loop: CASSFLLGGRAAGDTQYF. Here the CDR3 DNA reads TGTGCCAGCAGCTTTCTTCTTGGCGGCAGGGCGGCGGGGGATACGCAGTATTTT.

The rearrangement uses TRBV28 and TRBJ2-4, with D tentatively TRBD2 (5 bases). The CDR3 sequence is 18 residues long. V was shortened by 2 bases and J by 0 bases, with 17 bases between the two germline ends. Per the germline V gene, CDR1 is MDHEN and CDR2 is SYDVKM. CDR3 nucleotides: TGTGCCAGCAGTTTAAGCGGAGGCTTCGGCCTAGCCAAAAACATTCAGTACTTC. Residues: CASSLSGGFGLAKNIQYF.

This clone was recorded only once. The rearrangement uses TRBV27 and TRBJ1-5, with a possible D match to TRBD1 (5 bases). Trimming removed 1 base from V and 2 bases from J, with 6 bases in between. Germline V gene lookup returns CDR1 MNHEY and CDR2 SMNVEV (reference sequence). The CDR3 length is 14 residues. The DNA for the CDR3 is TGTGCCAGCAGTTTATGGGGGGGCAATCAGCCCCAGCATTTT. This translates into CASSLWGGNQPQHF.

The rearrangement links TRBV28 to TRBJ2-3, with 9 bases aligning to TRBD2. With 7 bases clipped from V and 5 bases from J, the junction kept 1 base outside the gene matches. Germline V CDR1 and CDR2: MDHEN, SYDVKM. This CDR3 comprises 12 residues. CDR3 sequence reads: CASKLAGDTQYF. CDR3 coding DNA: TGTGCCAGCAAACTAGCGGGAGATACGCAGTATTTT.

The V call is TRBV28, the J call TRBJ2-1, with D maybe TRBD2 (7 bases). The CDR3 spans 18 residues. V was shortened by 3 bases and J by 6 bases, with 24 bases between the two germline ends. Germline V gives CDR1 MDHEN, CDR2 SYDVKM. The CDR3: CASSFIYFGGRPANEQFF. The CDR3, as DNA: TGTGCCAGCAGTTTTATTTATTTCGGGGGGCGTCCGGCCAATGAGCAGTTCTTC.

The chain is built from TRBV5-1 and TRBJ2-2; D might be TRBD2 (5 bases). The CDR3 consists of 15 residues. V shed 0 bases and J shed 10 bases, with 16 bases lying between them. Germline lookup yields CDR1 SGHRS and CDR2 YFSETQ. CDR3 region: CASSLVPQGGAELFF. As DNA, the CDR3 is TGCGCCAGCAGCTTGGTTCCGCAAGGAGGCGCGGAGCTGTTTTTT.

The V call is TRBV27, the J call TRBJ2-7; D may be TRBD1 (6 bases). V lost 5 bases and J 0 bases, leaving 14 bases between the germline ends. CDR1 MNHEY and CDR2 SMNVEV come from the germline V gene (reference sequence). The CDR3 spans 15 residues. As DNA, the CDR3 is TGTGCCAGCAGTACCGCCGGGACACTCTCCTACGAGCAGTACTTC. Its translation: CASSTAGTLSYEQYF.

This sequence joins TRBV30 and TRBJ2-5; 7 bases line up with TRBD1. Looked up from germline, CDR1 is GTSNPN and CDR2 is SVGIG (reference sequence). J was trimmed by 2 bases and V by 2 bases; bases with no gene match: 8. There are 15 residues in the CDR3. CDR3 amino acids: CAWSSITGVQETQYF. CDR3 DNA sequence: TGTGCCTGGAGTTCGATCACAGGGGTACAAGAGACCCAGTACTTC.

This chain connects TRBV5-4 to TRBJ2-3, with no clear D. In germline, CDR1 is SGHNT, CDR2 YYREEE (reference sequence). CDR3 length: 15 amino acids. V shed 5 bases and J shed 0 bases, with 13 bases lying between them. The CDR3 DNA reads as TGTGCCAGCAGTTCGGCTATCTCTAGCACAGATACGCAGTATTTT. Protein sequence: CASSSAISSTDTQYF.

This clone appeared a few times. J is TRBJ1-1 and V is TRBV19, with a possible D match to TRBD1 (6 bases). V lost 5 bases and J lost 4, with 17 bases in between. CDR1 and CDR2 from the germline V gene are LNHDA and SQIVND (reference sequence). This CDR3 contains 15 residues. DNA for the CDR3: TGTGCCAGTAGTGCCCAACAGGGTTCAGGCACTGAAGCTTTCTTT. Residues: CASSAQQGSGTEAFF.

This clone has a single count. The chain employs TRBV4-1 and TRBJ1-1; TRBD1 is a possible D gene (5 bases). The germline V gene encodes CDR1 MGHRA and CDR2 YSYEKL. Trimming took off 0 bases at V and 3 bases at J, with 23 bases between the two ends. The CDR3 covers 19 residues. CDR3 sequence: CASSQEGSAVGDRYTEAFF. The DNA of the CDR3 is TGCGCCAGCAGCCAAGAGGGGTCGGCAGTCGGGGACCGCTACACTGAAGCTTTCTTT.

The chain links TRBV2 to TRBJ2-3; TRBD2 is a possible D gene (6 bases). The length of the CDR3 is 15 residues. V was trimmed by 1 base and J by 8 bases, leaving 16 bases between them. Looked up from germline, CDR1 is SNHLY and CDR2 is FYNNEI. The CDR3 region is CASSEVDGRRGTQYF. DNA of the CDR3: TGTGCCAGCAGTGAAGTTGACGGGAGACGGGGTACGCAGTATTTT.

This sequence joins TRBV6-1 and TRBJ1-1; D is possibly TRBD1 (6 bases). Germline V gene data show CDR1 as MNHNS and CDR2 as SASEGT. This CDR3 spans 14 amino acids. V was shortened by 7 bases and J by 6 bases, with 18 bases between the two germline ends. CDR3 residues: CASTKKGGEAEAFF. In DNA, the CDR3 is TGTGCCAGCACCAAAAAGGGGGGGGAGGCTGAAGCTTTCTTT.

The gene calls are TRBV14 and TRBJ2-1; TRBD2 matches at 9 bases. CDR1 and CDR2 from the germline V gene are SGHDN and FVKESK. Unmatched junction bases numbered 10, after V lost 9 bases and J lost 7 bases. This CDR3 is built from 14 residues. For the CDR3, the DNA is TGTGCCAGTTCTCGGACTAGCGTGGTGAATGAGCAGTTCTTC. It specifies CASSRTSVVNEQFF.

The chain uses TRBV7-7 and TRBJ2-7; maybe TRBD2 (5 bases). Germline CDR1 is SSHAT and CDR2 is FNYEAQ (reference sequence). The CDR3 loop spans 13 amino acids. V was clipped by 4 bases and J by 3 bases, with 10 bases between them. CDR3 in DNA: TGTGCCAGCAGCTCTGGGGAGAACTACGAGCAGTACTTC. Amino acids: CASSSGENYEQYF.

The chain recombines TRBV6-6 with TRBJ1-2; 7 nucleotides line up with TRBD1. Losses at the gene ends were 0 bases for V and 3 bases for J; bases not matched to a gene: 1. Germline V gene lookup returns CDR1 MNHNY and CDR2 SVGAGI (reference sequence). CDR3 size: 14 residues. CDR3 region: CASSYSQGDYGYTF. The CDR3 DNA follows: TGTGCCAGCAGTTACTCGCAGGGGGACTATGGCTACACCTTC.

V and J are TRBV11-2 and TRBJ2-1; D uncertain. CDR3 length: 17 residues. Germline loops: CDR1 SGHAT, CDR2 FQNNGV. V lost 3 bases, J lost 1 base, and 16 bases lay in between. CDR3 sequence: CASSLGSQFGSYNEQFF. The DNA for the CDR3 is TGTGCCAGCAGCTTGGGTTCTCAATTTGGTTCCTACAATGAGCAGTTCTTC.

The rearrangement joins TRBV19 to TRBJ1-5, with D possibly matching TRBD1 (5 bases). The germline V and J ends were trimmed by 7 bases and 0 bases, with 10 bases remaining between them. Germline CDR1 and CDR2: LNHDA and SQIVND (reference sequence). CDR3 size: 14 residues. CDR3 DNA: TGTGCCAGTAACGCAGGGAATAGCAATCAGCCCCAGCATTTT. Translated, it gives CASNAGNSNQPQHF.

This clone was counted between two and nine times. This chain joins TRBV4-1 and TRBJ1-5; D is perhaps TRBD1 (5 bases). The ends were cut back, 3 bases at V and 0 bases at J, with 15 bases in the middle. Germline V lookup: CDR1 MGHRA, CDR2 YSYEKL. CDR3 length: 17 residues. In DNA form, the CDR3 reads TGCGCCAGCAGCCAGACCGGGACCTACTATAGCAATCAGCCCCAGCATTTT. Its translation: CASSQTGTYYSNQPQHF.

This rearrangement joins TRBV18 to TRBJ1-1; D gene unclear. This CDR3 has 13 amino acids. From germline, CDR1 is KGHSH and CDR2 LQKENI. V lost 0 bases and J lost 8, with 10 bases in between. CDR3: CASSPPLDGEAFF. The CDR3 DNA reads TGTGCCAGCTCACCACCTTTGGACGGGGAAGCTTTCTTT.

This clone was seen only once. The chain employs TRBV29-1 and TRBJ2-7; weak D call: TRBD1 (6 bases). Germline-derived CDR1 and CDR2 are SQVTM and ANQGSEA. V was clipped by 0 bases and J by 7 bases, with 10 bases between them. The CDR3 has 12 amino acids. This CDR3 is CSVEDGTREQYF. The CDR3 DNA reads as TGCAGCGTTGAAGACGGGACACGGGAGCAGTACTTC.

This chain links TRBV2 with TRBJ2-7; D perhaps matches TRBD1 (7 bases). The CDR3 extends over 15 amino acids. V was trimmed by 6 bases and J by 4 bases, leaving 19 bases between them. Germline V lookup: CDR1 SNHLY, CDR2 FYNNEI. CDR3 in amino acids: CASRERAGQFYEQYF. DNA of the CDR3: TGTGCCAGCAGAGAAAGGGCGGGACAGTTTTACGAGCAGTACTTC.

The chain employs TRBV19 and TRBJ2-2; TRBD2 matches 7 bases. Unmatched junction bases numbered 8, after V lost 4 bases and J lost 6 bases. This CDR3 spans 15 amino acids. Germline CDR1 LNHDA, CDR2 SQIVND (reference sequence). The CDR3 region has the DNA TGTGCCAGTAGTAGGGGGGGAACCGGCTCCGGGGAGCTGTTTTTT. Its protein product is CASSRGGTGSGELFF.

This clone came up once. The CDR3 reads CASSTSNRAGYTF. In DNA form, the CDR3 reads TGTGCCAGCAGTACAAGTAACAGGGCTGGCTACACCTTC. The V and J genes are TRBV27 and TRBJ1-2; D possibly corresponds to TRBD1 (6 bases). The CDR3 contains 13 residues. CDR1 is MNHEY and CDR2 is SMNVEV in the germline V gene (reference sequence). V was trimmed by 5 bases and J by 7 bases, leaving 14 bases between them.

V and J are TRBV5-1 and TRBJ2-4, with D perhaps matching TRBD1 or TRBD2 (5 bases each). With 0 bases removed from V and 3 bases from J, the gap between germline ends came to 19 bases. Per germline, CDR1 SGHRS and CDR2 YFSETQ. This CDR3 is 18 amino acids long. The CDR3 DNA follows: TGCGCCAGCAGCTTGGTCCCCAGGGATGAGAGGGTCAAAAACATTCAGTACTTC. Translation gives CASSLVPRDERVKNIQYF.

The chain is built from TRBV2 and TRBJ2-6; D not resolved. This CDR3 contains 14 residues. Trimming removed 4 bases at V and 1 base at J, with 5 bases between. Germline lookup yields CDR1 SNHLY and CDR2 FYNNEI. CDR3 protein: CASSGRSGANVLTF. The CDR3 nucleotides read TGTGCCAGCAGTGGGCGTTCTGGGGCCAACGTCCTGACTTTC. Based on the CDR3 plus reference TRBV2 and TRBJ2-6, the full variable domain is EPEVTQTPSHQVTQMGQEVILRCVPISNHLYFYWYRQILGQKVEFLVSFYNNEISEKSEIFDDQFSVERPDGSNFTLKIRSTKLEDSAMYFCASSGRSGANVLTFGAGSRLTVL.

The V gene is TRBV5-1, the J gene TRBJ2-7; 9 bases are shared with TRBD2. The CDR3 contains 14 residues. Per the germline V gene, CDR1 is SGHRS and CDR2 is YFSETQ. Germline trimming cut 6 bases from V and 2 bases from J; bases unmatched to any gene: 6. The CDR3 sequence is CASTAGGGTYEQYF. The DNA of the CDR3 is TGCGCCAGCACCGCGGGAGGGGGAACCTACGAGCAGTACTTC.

This rearrangement joins TRBV7-7 to TRBJ2-2; no definite D call. Germline CDR1 reads SSHAT; CDR2 reads FNYEAQ (reference sequence). The V gene lost 5 bases and the J gene lost 4 bases, with 11 bases spanning the gap. This CDR3 region has 14 residues. This CDR3 reads CASSLVDRTGELFF. DNA of the CDR3: TGTGCCAGCAGCCTCGTGGACCGCACCGGGGAGCTGTTTTTT.

The rearrangement joins TRBV19 to TRBJ2-3; no reliable D call. Germline CDR1 LNHDA, CDR2 SQIVND (reference sequence). Trimming pared 5 bases from V and 2 bases from J, leaving 14 bases between. This CDR3 spans 15 amino acids. The CDR3 coding sequence is TGTGCCAGTAGTCAGAATTCAGCAGTCACAGATACGCAGTATTTT. It translates to CASSQNSAVTDTQYF.